What follows is one TCR beta chain and its context. Its antigen is as yet unknown. The data stem from a study of beta chain features in type 1 diabetes. The authors reverse transcribed all of the isolated RNA, so sequencing captured expressed TCRB transcripts. Clones were sequenced by immunoSEQ multiplex PCR, and TCRdb holds only the in-frame ones, with some missing. This repertoire shows hundreds of thousands of clones, about an eighth found once; its top ten account for less than 0.025%. Whole-study results and caveats: TCRB repertoires of naive, central memory and Treg cells appeared more similar among patients than among healthy donors. In all four CD4+ subsets, TCRB CDR3 length was significantly, moderately reduced in type 1 diabetes. The VDJ junctions of type 1 diabetes patients carried fewer insertions and more deletions.

Per germline, CDR1 SGHVS and CDR2 FNYEAQ. V gave up 3 bases and J gave up 10 bases; unmatched junction bases: 8. The CDR3 is 15 amino acids. CD4+ cells of the naive, central memory, regulatory and stem cell-like memory types were sorted via CD45RO/CCR7/CD25/CD127/CD95/CD27. The sample was naive CD4+ T cells from blood. The chain carries TRBV7-6 and TRBJ1-6, with TRBD1 matching over 8 bases. This TCR came from a man between 18 and 29 years old with type 1 diabetes. The CDR3: CASSFSPTGESPLHF. The CDR3, as DNA: TGTGCCAGCAGCTTTTCTCCGACAGGGGAATCACCCCTCCACTTT.